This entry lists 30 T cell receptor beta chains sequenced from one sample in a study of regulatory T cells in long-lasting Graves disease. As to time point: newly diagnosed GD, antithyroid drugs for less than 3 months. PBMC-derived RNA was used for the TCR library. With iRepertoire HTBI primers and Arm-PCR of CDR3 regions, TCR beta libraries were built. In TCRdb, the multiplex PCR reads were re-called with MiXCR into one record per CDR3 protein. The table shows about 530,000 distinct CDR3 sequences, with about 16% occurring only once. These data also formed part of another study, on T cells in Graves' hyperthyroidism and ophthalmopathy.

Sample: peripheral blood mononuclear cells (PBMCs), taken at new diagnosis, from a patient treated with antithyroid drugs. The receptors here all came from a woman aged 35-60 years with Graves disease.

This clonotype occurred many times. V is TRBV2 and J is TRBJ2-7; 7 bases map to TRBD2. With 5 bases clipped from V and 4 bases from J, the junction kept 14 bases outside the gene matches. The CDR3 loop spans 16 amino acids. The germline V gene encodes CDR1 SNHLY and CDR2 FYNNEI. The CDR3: CASSPTASGGGYEQYF. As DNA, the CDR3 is TGTGCCAGCAGTCCCACGGCTTCGGGGGGAGGTTACGAGCAGTACTTC.

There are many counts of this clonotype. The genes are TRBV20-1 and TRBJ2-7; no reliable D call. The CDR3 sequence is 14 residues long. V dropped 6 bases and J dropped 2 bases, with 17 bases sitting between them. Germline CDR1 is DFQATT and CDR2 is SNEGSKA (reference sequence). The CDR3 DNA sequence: TGCAGTGCAGGACGGACGGAAAAGACCTACGAGCAGTACTTC. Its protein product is CSAGRTEKTYEQYF.

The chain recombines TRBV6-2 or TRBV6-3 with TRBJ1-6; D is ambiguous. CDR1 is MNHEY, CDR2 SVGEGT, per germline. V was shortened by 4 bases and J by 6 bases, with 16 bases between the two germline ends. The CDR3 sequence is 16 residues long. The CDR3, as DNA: TGTGCCAGCAGTTCCTCCGGGCAGGTTCTTAATTCACCCCTCCACTTT. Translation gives CASSSSGQVLNSPLHF.

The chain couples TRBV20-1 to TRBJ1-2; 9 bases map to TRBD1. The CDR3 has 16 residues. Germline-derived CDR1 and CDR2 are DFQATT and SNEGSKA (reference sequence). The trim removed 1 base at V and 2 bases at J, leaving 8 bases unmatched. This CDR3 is CSARGKHRGLNYGYTF. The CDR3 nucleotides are TGCAGTGCTAGAGGCAAGCACAGGGGGCTCAACTATGGCTACACCTTC.

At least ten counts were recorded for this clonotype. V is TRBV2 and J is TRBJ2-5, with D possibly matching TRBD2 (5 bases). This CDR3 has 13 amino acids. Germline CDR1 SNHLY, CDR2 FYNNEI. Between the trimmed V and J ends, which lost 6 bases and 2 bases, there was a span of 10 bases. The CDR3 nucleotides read TGTGCCAGCAGCATTACGGGACAAGAGACCCAGTACTTC. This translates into CASSITGQETQYF. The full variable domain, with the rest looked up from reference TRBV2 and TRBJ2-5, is EPEVTQTPSHQVTQMGQEVILRCVPISNHLYFYWYRQILGQKVEFLVSFYNNEISEKSEIFDDQFSVERPDGSNFTLKIRSTKLEDSAMYFCASSITGQETQYFGPGTRLLVL.

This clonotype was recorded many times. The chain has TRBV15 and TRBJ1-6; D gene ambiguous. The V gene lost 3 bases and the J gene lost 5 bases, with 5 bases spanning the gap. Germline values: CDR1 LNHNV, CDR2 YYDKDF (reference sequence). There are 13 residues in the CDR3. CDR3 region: CATSRVDNSPLHF. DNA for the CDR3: TGTGCCACCAGCAGGGTGGATAATTCACCCCTCCACTTT.

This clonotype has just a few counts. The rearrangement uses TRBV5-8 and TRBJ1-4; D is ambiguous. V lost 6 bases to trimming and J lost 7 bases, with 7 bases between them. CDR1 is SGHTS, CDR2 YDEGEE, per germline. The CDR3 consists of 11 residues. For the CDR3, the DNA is TGTGCCAGCACCCCTACTGAAAAACTGTTTTTT. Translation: CASTPTEKLFF.

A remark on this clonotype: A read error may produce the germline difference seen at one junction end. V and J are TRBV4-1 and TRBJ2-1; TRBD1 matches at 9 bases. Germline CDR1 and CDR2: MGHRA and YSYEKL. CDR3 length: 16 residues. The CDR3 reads CASSQGTGTGLNEQFF. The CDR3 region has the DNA TGTGCCAGCAGCCAGGGGACAGGGACTGGTCTGAATGAGCAGTTCTTC.

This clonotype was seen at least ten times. CDR3 nucleotide sequence: TGTGCCAGCAGGGCACAGGGTGAGAACACTGAAGCTTTCTTT. It translates to CASRAQGENTEAFF. This chain connects TRBV12-3 or TRBV12-4 to TRBJ1-1, with D possibly TRBD1 on 6 matching bases. V was pared by 6 bases and J by 1 base, with 12 bases between. The CDR3 spans 14 residues.

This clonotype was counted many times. This chain's CDR3 is CASSLGDGLSTEAFF. CDR3 coding DNA: TGTGCCAGCAGCCTGGGTGACGGGCTTTCCACTGAAGCTTTCTTT. V is TRBV11-3 and J is TRBJ1-1; D remains ambiguous. CDR3 size: 15 residues. Between the trimmed V and J ends, which lost 5 bases and 4 bases, there was a span of 17 bases. Germline V gene data show CDR1 as SGHNT and CDR2 as YENEEA.

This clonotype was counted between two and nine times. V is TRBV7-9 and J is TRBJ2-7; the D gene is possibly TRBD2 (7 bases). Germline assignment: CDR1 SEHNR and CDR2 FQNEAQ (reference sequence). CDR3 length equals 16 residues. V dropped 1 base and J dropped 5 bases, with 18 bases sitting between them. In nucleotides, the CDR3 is TGTGCCAGCAGCTTAGAGCGGGACACCAGTGTGGACGAGCAGTACTTC. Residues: CASSLERDTSVDEQYF.

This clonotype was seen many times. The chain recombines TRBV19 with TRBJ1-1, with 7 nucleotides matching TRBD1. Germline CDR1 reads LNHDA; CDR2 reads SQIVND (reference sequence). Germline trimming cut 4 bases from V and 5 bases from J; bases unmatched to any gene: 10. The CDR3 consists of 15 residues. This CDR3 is CASSTVGGAGTEAFF. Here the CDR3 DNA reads TGTGCCAGTAGTACCGTAGGGGGCGCCGGGACTGAAGCTTTCTTT.

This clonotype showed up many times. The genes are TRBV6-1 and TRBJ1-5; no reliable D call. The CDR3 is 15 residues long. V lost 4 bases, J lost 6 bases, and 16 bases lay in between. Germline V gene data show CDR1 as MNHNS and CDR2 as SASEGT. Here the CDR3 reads CASSAEDGLIQPQHF. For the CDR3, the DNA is TGTGCCAGCAGTGCGGAGGATGGGCTAATTCAGCCCCAGCATTTT.

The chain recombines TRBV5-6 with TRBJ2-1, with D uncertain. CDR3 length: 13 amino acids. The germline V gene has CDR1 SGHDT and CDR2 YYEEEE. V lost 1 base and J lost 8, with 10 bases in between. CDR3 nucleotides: TGTGCCAGCAGCTTGATAGTTCCCCATGAGCAGTTCTTC. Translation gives CASSLIVPHEQFF.

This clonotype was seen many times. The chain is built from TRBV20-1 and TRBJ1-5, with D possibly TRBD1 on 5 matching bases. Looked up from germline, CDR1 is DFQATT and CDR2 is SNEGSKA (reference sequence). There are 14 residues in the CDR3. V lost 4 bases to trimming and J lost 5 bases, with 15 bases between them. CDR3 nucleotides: TGCAGTGCTATAAGGGAACAGGAGGATCAGCCCCAGCATTTT. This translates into CSAIREQEDQPQHF.

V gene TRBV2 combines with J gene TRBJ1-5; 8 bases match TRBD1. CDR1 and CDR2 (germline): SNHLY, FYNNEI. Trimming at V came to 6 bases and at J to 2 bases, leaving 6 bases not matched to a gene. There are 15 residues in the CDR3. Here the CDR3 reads CASSKQGVGNQPQHF. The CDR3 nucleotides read TGTGCCAGCAGCAAACAGGGGGTCGGCAATCAGCCCCAGCATTTT.

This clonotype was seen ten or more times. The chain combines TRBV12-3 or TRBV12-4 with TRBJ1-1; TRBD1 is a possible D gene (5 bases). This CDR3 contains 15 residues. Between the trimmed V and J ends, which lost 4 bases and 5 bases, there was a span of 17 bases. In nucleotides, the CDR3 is TGTGCCAGCAGTTCGGGGGTGGGGGGAGGTACTGAAGCTTTCTTT. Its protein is CASSSGVGGGTEAFF.

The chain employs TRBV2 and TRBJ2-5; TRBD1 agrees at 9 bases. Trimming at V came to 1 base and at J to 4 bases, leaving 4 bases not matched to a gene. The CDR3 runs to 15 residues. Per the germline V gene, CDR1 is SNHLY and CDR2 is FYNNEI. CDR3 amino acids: CASSEGTGVGETQYF. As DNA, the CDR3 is TGTGCCAGCAGTGAAGGGACAGGGGTCGGAGAGACCCAGTACTTC.

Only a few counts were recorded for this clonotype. CDR3 DNA: TGCGCCAGCAGCCCCCTTGGGAGGGATTCACCCCTCCACTTT. This translates into CASSPLGRDSPLHF. The V and J genes are TRBV5-1 and TRBJ1-6; D call uncertain. Trimming stripped 4 bases from V and 8 bases from J, with 13 bases between. The CDR3 totals 14 residues. CDR1 is SGHRS, CDR2 YFSETQ, per germline.

The CDR3 spells CASSSPVGNTEAFF. The CDR3 region has the DNA TGTGCCAGCAGCTCCCCGGTCGGGAACACTGAAGCTTTCTTT. V usage is TRBV7-3 and J usage is TRBJ1-1; D not resolved. The CDR3 has 14 residues. V was pared by 4 bases and J by 1 base, with 10 bases between. Per germline, CDR1 SGHTA and CDR2 FQGTGA.

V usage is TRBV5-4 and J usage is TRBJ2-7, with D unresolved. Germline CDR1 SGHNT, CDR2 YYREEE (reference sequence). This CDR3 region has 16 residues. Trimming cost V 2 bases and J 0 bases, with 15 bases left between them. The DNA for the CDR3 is TGTGCCAGCAGCTTTACGCTCCACACCTACTCCTACGAGCAGTACTTC. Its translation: CASSFTLHTYSYEQYF. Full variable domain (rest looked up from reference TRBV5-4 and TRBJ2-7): ETGVTQSPTHLIKTRGQQVTLRCSSQSGHNTVSWYQQALGQGPQFIFQYYREEENGRGNFPPRFSGLQFPNYSSELNVNALELDDSALYLCASSFTLHTYSYEQYFGPGTRLTVT.

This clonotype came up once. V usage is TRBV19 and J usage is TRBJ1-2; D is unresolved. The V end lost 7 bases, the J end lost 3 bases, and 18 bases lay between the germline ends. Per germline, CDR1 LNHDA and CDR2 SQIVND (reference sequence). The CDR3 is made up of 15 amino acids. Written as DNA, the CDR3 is TGTGCCAGTAATTTTATGCGGGGAGTGGACTATGGCTACACCTTC. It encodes CASNFMRGVDYGYTF.

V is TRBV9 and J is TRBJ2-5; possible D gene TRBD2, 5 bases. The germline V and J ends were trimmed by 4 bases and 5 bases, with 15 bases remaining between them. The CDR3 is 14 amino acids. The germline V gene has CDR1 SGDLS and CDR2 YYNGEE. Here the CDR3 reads CASSPLRGLETQYF. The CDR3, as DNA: TGTGCCAGCAGCCCACTCCGGGGTTTGGAGACCCAGTACTTC.

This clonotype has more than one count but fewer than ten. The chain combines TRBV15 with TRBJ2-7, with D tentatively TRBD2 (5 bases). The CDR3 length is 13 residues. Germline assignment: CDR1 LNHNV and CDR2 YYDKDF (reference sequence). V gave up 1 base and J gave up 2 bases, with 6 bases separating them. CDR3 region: CATSRAGTYEQYF. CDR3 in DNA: TGTGCCACCAGCAGAGCCGGGACCTACGAGCAGTACTTC.

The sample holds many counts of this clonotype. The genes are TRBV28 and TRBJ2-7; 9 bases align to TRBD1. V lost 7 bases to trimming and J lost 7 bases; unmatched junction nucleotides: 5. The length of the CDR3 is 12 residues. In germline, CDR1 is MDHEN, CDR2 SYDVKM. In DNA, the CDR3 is TGTGCCAGCACCTGGACAGGGGAAGAGCAGTACTTC. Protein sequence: CASTWTGEEQYF.

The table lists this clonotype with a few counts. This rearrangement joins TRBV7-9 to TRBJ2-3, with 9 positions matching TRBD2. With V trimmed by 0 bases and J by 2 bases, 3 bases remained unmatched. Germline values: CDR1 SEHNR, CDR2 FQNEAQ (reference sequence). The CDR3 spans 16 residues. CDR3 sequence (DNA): TGTGCCAGCAGCTTAGCACAGCGGGGGGCCACAGATACGCAGTATTTT. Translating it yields CASSLAQRGATDTQYF.

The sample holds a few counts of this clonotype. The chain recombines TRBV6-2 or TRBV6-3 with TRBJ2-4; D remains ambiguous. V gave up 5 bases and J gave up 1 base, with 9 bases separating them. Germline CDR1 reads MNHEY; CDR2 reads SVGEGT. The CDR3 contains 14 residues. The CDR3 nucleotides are TGTGCCAGCAGTGTCCGGGTGGCCAAAAACATTCAGTACTTC. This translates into CASSVRVAKNIQYF.

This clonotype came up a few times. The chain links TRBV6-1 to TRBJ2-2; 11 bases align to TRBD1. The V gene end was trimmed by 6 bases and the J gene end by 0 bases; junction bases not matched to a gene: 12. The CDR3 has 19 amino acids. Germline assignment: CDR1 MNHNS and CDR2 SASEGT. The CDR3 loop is CASRPPPRDRGTNTGELFF. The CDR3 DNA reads TGTGCCAGCAGACCCCCCCCCCGGGACAGGGGGACGAACACCGGGGAGCTGTTTTTT.

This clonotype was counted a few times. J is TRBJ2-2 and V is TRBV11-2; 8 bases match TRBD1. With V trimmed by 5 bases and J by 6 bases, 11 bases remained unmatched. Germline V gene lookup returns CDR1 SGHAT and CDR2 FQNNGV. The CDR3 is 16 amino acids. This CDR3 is CASSALGRGLAGELFF. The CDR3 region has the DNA TGTGCCAGCAGCGCCCTGGGCAGGGGGCTGGCCGGGGAGCTGTTTTTT.

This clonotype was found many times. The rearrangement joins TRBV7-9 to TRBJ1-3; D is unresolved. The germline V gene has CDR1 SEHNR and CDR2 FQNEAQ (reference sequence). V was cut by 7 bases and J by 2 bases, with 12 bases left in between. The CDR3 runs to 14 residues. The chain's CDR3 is CASIPTRTGNTIYF. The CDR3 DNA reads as TGTGCCAGCATCCCTACACGAACTGGAAACACCATATATTTT.